This entry lists 6 T cell receptor beta chains sequenced from one sample in a study of vaccination effects on CD4 cells after COVID-19. This table comes from immunoSEQ multiplex PCR, and its TCRdb copy is limited to in-frame clones, with some not included. The sample carries approximately 33,000 clones, approximately 72% recorded once. No antigen is known for these receptors. Viral peptide pool expansion of antigen-specific CD4+ T cells preceded sequencing in the ViraFEST assay. Isolating CD4+ T cells followed approximately nine days of culture. Confirmation by PCR established that the person had SARS-CoV-2 infection between March and December 2020. The sample in question was CD4+ T cells from PBMCs cultured with HCoV-NL63 spike peptides, obtained before COVID-19 vaccination. These receptors were obtained from a human donor who had a prior SARS-CoV-2 infection.

The J gene is TRBJ1-3, the V gene TRBV4-1; the match to TRBD1 covers 8 bases. Trimming removed 3 bases from V and 0 bases from J; junction bases left unmatched: 4. CDR3 length: 16 amino acids. Germline CDR1 MGHRA, CDR2 YSYEKL. In DNA form, the CDR3 reads TGCGCCAGCAGCCACGGACAGGGAATCTCTGGAAACACCATATATTTT. The encoded protein is CASSHGQGISGNTIYF.

The table lists this clone with a few counts. The chain is built from TRBV7-9 and TRBJ1-4, with 9 bases fitting TRBD1. Germline CDR1 reads SEHNR; CDR2 reads FQNEAQ (reference sequence). V lost 2 bases and J lost 7; bases outside the gene matches: 5. The CDR3 sequence is 15 residues long. The CDR3 here is CASSLSGQGGEKLFF. As DNA, the CDR3 is TGTGCCAGCAGCTTATCGGGACAGGGTGGTGAAAAACTGTTTTTT.

This chain joins TRBV3-1 (or the pseudogene TRBV3-2) and TRBJ2-7; the D gene is possibly TRBD2 (5 bases). V lost 6 bases and J lost 0, with 15 bases in between. There are 15 residues in the CDR3. Germline values: CDR1 LGHDT, CDR2 YNNKEL (reference sequence). CDR3 region: CASRPSGPSSYEQYF. DNA for the CDR3: TGTGCCAGCAGACCGAGCGGACCCAGCTCCTACGAGCAGTACTTC.

The chain combines TRBV12-5 with TRBJ2-7; the match to TRBD1 covers 8 bases. The CDR3 runs to 15 residues. Germline values: CDR1 LGHNT, CDR2 FRNRAP. The V segment lost 0 bases and the J segment 3 bases; nucleotides outside the gene matches: 4. The CDR3 DNA reads TGTGCTAGTGGTTTGGTACGGGACAGGCACTACGAGCAGTACTTC. Translating gives CASGLVRDRHYEQYF.

CDR3 coding DNA: TGTGCTAGTGGTCCCTTGGGAGGGGGCTTTTTTGATGGCTACACCTTC. It yields the protein CASGPLGGGFFDGYTF. The J gene is TRBJ1-2, the V gene TRBV12-5; 7 nucleotides agree with TRBD1. Trimming removed 5 bases from V and 6 bases from J; junction bases left unmatched: 15. CDR1 LGHNT and CDR2 FRNRAP come from the germline V gene. The CDR3 has 16 residues.

The CDR3 protein is CASSQARTGEDSRGYTF. Here the CDR3 DNA reads TGTGCCAGCAGCCAAGCCCGGACAGGGGAAGATTCGAGGGGCTACACCTTC. The chain combines TRBV3-1 (or the pseudogene TRBV3-2) with TRBJ1-2, with TRBD1 matching over 9 bases. V dropped 1 base and J dropped 8; count of bases not matched to a gene: 14. Germline V gene lookup returns CDR1 LGHDT and CDR2 YNNKEL (reference sequence). The CDR3 sequence is 17 residues long.